This TCR beta chain was found in a study of T-cell memory formation after mild COVID-19. Study-wide results and caveats: Prior to infection, memory already included some responding clones, suggesting cross-reactive memory joined. Of the contracting clones, CD4+ ones lay mainly in CM and EM, and CD8+ ones in EMRA. Later expanders leaned CD4+, whereas day 15 to 85 contracting clones were balanced CD4/CD8.

CDR3 length: 10 residues. V was cut by 11 bases and J by 6 bases, with 10 bases left in between. This clonotype has more than one count but fewer than ten. Antigen: not known. TCRdb recomputed calls from the 5' RACE reads with MiXCR, one row per CDR3 protein. The sample holds under 300,000 distinct CDR3 sequences, about a sixth seen once. The source of this sequence is a man younger than 30 who had mild COVID-19 (a few samples of this study predate the infection). Cell type and time point are not known. The chain is built from TRBV12-3 or TRBV12-4 and TRBJ1-1, with unresolved D. Sequenced material: PBMCs or a T cell subset sorted from them (not recorded which). CDR3 coding DNA: TGTGCCTCTGGACGCGCTGAAGCTTTCTTT. This encodes CASGRAEAFF.